These 21 T cell receptor beta chains originate from one sample sequenced in a study of CXCR3-negative and CXCR3-positive naive CD8 T cells. UMI-tagged TRB cDNA libraries were built via 5' RACE. TCRdb re-called the 5' RACE reads, yielding one record per CDR3 amino acid sequence without DNA. Its table records around 120,000 distinct CDR3 sequences. Their cognate antigens are unknown. Broader study findings: Hydrophobicity of TRB CDR3s was greater in CXCR3-positive naive cells than in CXCR3-negative naive cells.

Sequenced material: naive CXCR3+ CD8+ T cells from blood. Stated subset: CD45RO-CCR7+CD27+CD95- naive CD8+ T cells expressing CXCR3 (TNR3+). All receptors come from a human donor in good health. Some clones in this sample may be carry-over from other donors' samples.

The gene calls are TRBV19 and TRBJ2-5; lacking DNA, the TRBD1 call made by TCRdb goes unchecked. Germline CDR1 LNHDA, CDR2 SQIVND (reference sequence). The CDR3 sequence is 13 residues long. CDR3 protein: CASRTGGRETQYF.

V and J are TRBV4-2 and TRBJ2-1. This CDR3 comprises 18 residues. CDR1 and CDR2 (germline): LGHNA, YNFKEQ. CDR3 amino acids: CASSQDWSRESPYNEQFF.

The rearrangement links TRBV28 to TRBJ2-1. Germline V gene sequence: CDR1 MDHEN, CDR2 SYDVKM. The CDR3 loop spans 12 amino acids. CDR3 loop: CASSFGSDEQFF.

The CDR3 sequence: CSAGSWGTEAFF. This sequence joins TRBV29-1 and TRBJ1-1. CDR1 is SQVTM, CDR2 ANQGSEA, per germline. CDR3 size: 12 residues.

V gene TRBV29-1 combines with J gene TRBJ2-2. Germline V gene sequence: CDR1 SQVTM, CDR2 ANQGSEA. The CDR3 is 11 residues long. The CDR3 loop is CSVERIVELFF.

V usage is TRBV20-1 and J usage is TRBJ1-1; TCRdb designates TRBD1, a call that cannot be tested without DNA. Germline values: CDR1 DFQATT, CDR2 SNEGSKA (reference sequence). The CDR3 is 14 residues long. CDR3 protein: CSARGDRGHLEAFF.

The genes are TRBV27 and TRBJ2-7. The CDR3 is 14 amino acids. Germline CDR1 is MNHEY and CDR2 is SMNVEV (reference sequence). The CDR3 is CASSPYRGSYEQYF.

The CDR3 reads CASSLVGRGQETQYF. The chain joins TRBV7-9 to TRBJ2-5; TCRdb proposes TRBD1, but this gene call is untestable without DNA. CDR1 SEHNR and CDR2 FQNEAQ come from the germline V gene (reference sequence). This CDR3 spans 15 amino acids.

CDR3: CATSSNMDRRHEQFF. The J gene is TRBJ2-1, the V gene TRBV15; TCRdb calls TRBD1, which cannot be checked without DNA. The germline V gene encodes CDR1 LNHNV and CDR2 YYDKDF (reference sequence). This CDR3 is 15 amino acids long.

The rearrangement uses TRBV4-3 and TRBJ2-7. CDR3 length: 15 amino acids. CDR1 is LGHNA and CDR2 is YSLEER in the germline V gene. The CDR3 reads CASSQGVGISYEQYF.

This chain joins TRBV13 and TRBJ1-1; with no DNA, the TCRdb D assignment of TRBD1 cannot be verified. The CDR3 is made up of 13 amino acids. The germline V gene has CDR1 PRHDT and CDR2 FYEKMQ (reference sequence). The CDR3 sequence is CASSPWGATEAFF.

The CDR3 sequence: CASSPGTASTEAFF. J is TRBJ1-1 and V is TRBV3-1; TCRdb proposes TRBD1, but this gene call is untestable without DNA. CDR3 length equals 14 residues. Germline CDR1 reads LGHDT; CDR2 reads YNNKEL (reference sequence).

This sequence joins TRBV7-7 and TRBJ2-1; checking the TCRdb D call of TRBD1 is not possible without DNA. This CDR3 contains 16 residues. Germline CDR1 reads SSHAT; CDR2 reads FNYEAQ (reference sequence). The CDR3 loop reads CASSLGEEGGYNEQFF.

The chain couples TRBV29-1 to TRBJ2-1; TCRdb selects TRBD2, and the lack of DNA leaves this call unchecked. Germline loops: CDR1 SQVTM, CDR2 ANQGSEA. The CDR3 spans 13 residues. The CDR3 region is CSVERGGYNEQFF.

The CDR3 loop is CASSGGQLEETQYF. The chain links TRBV9 to TRBJ2-5; without DNA, the TCRdb call of TRBD1 cannot be checked. The CDR3 totals 14 residues. Looked up from germline, CDR1 is SGDLS and CDR2 is YYNGEE.

The genes are TRBV7-3 and TRBJ2-3; TCRdb indicates TRBD1, and absent DNA this call remains unverified. This CDR3 has 15 amino acids. Germline CDR1 SGHTA, CDR2 FQGTGA. CDR3 loop: CASSQTGTPSDTQYF.

This chain uses TRBV7-8 with TRBJ1-5. The CDR3 contains 14 residues. Germline CDR1 and CDR2: SGHVS and FQNEAQ. The CDR3 reads CASTAGRGNQPQHF. The full variable domain, in which reference TRBV7-8 and TRBJ1-5 provide the parts outside the CDR3, is GAGVSQSPRYKVAKRGQDVALRCDPISGHVSLFWYQQALGQGPEFLTYFQNEAQLDKSGLPSDRFFAERPEGSVSTLKIQRTQQEDSAVYLCASTAGRGNQPQHFGDGTRLSIL.

The V gene is TRBV9, the J gene TRBJ1-1. The CDR3 spans 15 residues. Looked up from germline, CDR1 is SGDLS and CDR2 is YYNGEE. The CDR3 region is CASSVDPGTNTEAFF.

V usage is TRBV4-3 and J usage is TRBJ1-1. The CDR3 consists of 14 residues. Germline CDR1 is LGHNA and CDR2 is YSLEER. CDR3 loop: CASSQGTGYTEAFF.

This sequence joins TRBV28 and TRBJ1-6; TCRdb selects TRBD1, and the lack of DNA leaves this call unchecked. The V gene's germline CDR1 is MDHEN and CDR2 SYDVKM. This CDR3 is built from 14 residues. CDR3: CASSSDSVYSPLHF.

This chain links TRBV7-9 with TRBJ2-2; the TRBD2 assignment by TCRdb is unverifiable without DNA. Germline V CDR1 and CDR2: SEHNR, FQNEAQ (reference sequence). The CDR3 has 20 amino acids. The CDR3 is CASSSYGWIAGVSYAGELFF.